The next 27 T cell receptor beta chains were all read from a single sample in a study of coeliac disease. The table came from immunoSEQ multiplex PCR; TCRdb's copy has only in-frame clones and leaves some out. This table holds approximately 2,500 clones, around three quarters found once. The sequencing sample was made of lymphocytes from the gut lamina propria. Source of these receptors: a human donor without celiac disease.

The gene calls are TRBV4-1 and TRBJ2-3; D call uncertain. V was pared by 0 bases and J by 0 bases, with 4 bases between. The CDR3 sequence is 14 residues long. Germline loops: CDR1 MGHRA, CDR2 YSYEKL. The CDR3 DNA reads as TGCGCCAGCAGCCAAGAGGGCAGCACAGATACGCAGTATTTT. This translates into CASSQEGSTDTQYF.

This chain links TRBV7-8 with TRBJ2-1; 8 bases map to TRBD1. Germline CDR1 reads SGHVS; CDR2 reads FQNEAQ. The CDR3 is made up of 13 amino acids. With 8 bases clipped from V and 8 bases from J, the junction kept 8 bases outside the gene matches. CDR3 region: CASLQGARDEQFF. In DNA form, the CDR3 reads TGTGCCAGCCTGCAGGGGGCGCGTGATGAGCAGTTCTTC.

The V gene is TRBV30, the J gene TRBJ1-2; 8 nucleotides match TRBD1. V lost 4 bases and J lost 6; bases outside the gene matches: 4. The germline V gene encodes CDR1 GTSNPN and CDR2 SVGIG (reference sequence). The CDR3 spans 12 residues. The CDR3 sequence: CAWTPGGDGYTF. DNA for the CDR3: TGTGCCTGGACTCCAGGGGGCGATGGCTACACCTTC.

V and J are TRBV9 and TRBJ2-1, with TRBD2 matching 11 bases. The CDR3 is made up of 16 amino acids. The V segment lost 3 bases and the J segment 6 bases; nucleotides outside the gene matches: 8. CDR1 is SGDLS and CDR2 is YYNGEE in the germline V gene. CDR3 protein: CASSAIAGGGANEQFF. The CDR3, as DNA: TGTGCCAGCAGCGCTATAGCGGGAGGGGGGGCCAATGAGCAGTTCTTC.

Here the CDR3 reads CASSWDRYQPQHF. The CDR3 nucleotides read TGCGCCAGCAGCTGGGACAGGTATCAGCCCCAGCATTTT. The chain is built from TRBV5-1 and TRBJ1-5; 8 bases are shared with TRBD1. There are 13 residues in the CDR3. The trim removed 3 bases at V and 5 bases at J, leaving 1 base unmatched. Germline CDR1 is SGHRS and CDR2 is YFSETQ.

The chain recombines TRBV5-8 with TRBJ2-2; 8 nucleotides line up with TRBD2. Looked up from germline, CDR1 is SGHTS and CDR2 is YDEGEE. This CDR3 has 17 residues. V lost 4 bases and J lost 4; bases outside the gene matches: 12. The CDR3 sequence is CASSPPPGGASTGELFF. In DNA, the CDR3 is TGTGCCAGCAGCCCCCCGCCGGGGGGGGCGAGCACCGGGGAGCTGTTTTTT.

This chain links TRBV6-1 with TRBJ2-1; TRBD1 is a possible D gene (6 bases). The CDR3 has 17 amino acids. Germline assignment: CDR1 MNHNS and CDR2 SASEGT. The ends were cut back, 3 bases at V and 2 bases at J, with 17 bases in the middle. The CDR3 DNA sequence: TGTGCCAGCAGTGACAGCAAACAGGGTAAGGCCTACAATGAGCAGTTCTTC. Its translation is CASSDSKQGKAYNEQFF.

The V gene is TRBV27, the J gene TRBJ2-1; 12 nucleotides agree with TRBD2. With V trimmed by 8 bases and J by 5 bases, 7 bases remained unmatched. The CDR3 has 15 residues. Germline lookup yields CDR1 MNHEY and CDR2 SMNVEV (reference sequence). CDR3 DNA: TGTGCCAGCTCTAGGACTAGCGGGATCCACAATGAGCAGTTCTTC. Translated: CASSRTSGIHNEQFF.

This sequence joins TRBV9 and TRBJ2-1; 14 nucleotides agree with TRBD2. Germline CDR1 and CDR2: SGDLS and YYNGEE. J was trimmed by 9 bases and V by 0 bases; bases with no gene match: 5. The CDR3 loop spans 16 amino acids. In nucleotides, the CDR3 is TGTGCCAGCAGCGTAGCGGGACTAGCGGGAGCTGGTGAGCAGTTCTTC. This gives the protein CASSVAGLAGAGEQFF.

The CDR3 nucleotides are TGCGCCAGCAGCACCCTCTCCGGGGGTGAGCAGTTCTTC. Its protein product is CASSTLSGGEQFF. This chain uses TRBV5-1 with TRBJ2-1; maybe TRBD2 (6 bases). This CDR3 region has 13 residues. The germline CDR1 and CDR2 sequences are SGHRS and YFSETQ. V gave up 4 bases and J gave up 9 bases, with 14 bases separating them.

This chain uses TRBV6-1 with TRBJ1-6, with 8 bases lining up with TRBD1. The V gene end was trimmed by 7 bases and the J gene end by 9 bases; junction bases not matched to a gene: 5. Per the germline V gene, CDR1 is MNHNS and CDR2 is SASEGT. The CDR3 length is 13 residues. The CDR3 loop is CASMETGVSPLHF. Here the CDR3 DNA reads TGTGCCAGCATGGAGACAGGGGTTTCACCCCTCCACTTT.

CDR3 DNA sequence: TGTGCCAGTAGTATGCGACAGGGGGGCCAGCATTTT. This translates into CASSMRQGGQHF. J is TRBJ1-5 and V is TRBV19; the match to TRBD1 covers 9 bases. The trim removed 3 bases at V and 12 bases at J, leaving 3 bases unmatched. This CDR3 region has 12 residues. Germline values: CDR1 LNHDA, CDR2 SQIVND (reference sequence).

The chain links TRBV11-2 to TRBJ2-2; 7 nucleotides match TRBD1. The CDR3 runs to 15 residues. Trimming cost V 2 bases and J 3 bases; bases outside gene matches: 3. Germline CDR1 is SGHAT and CDR2 is FQNNGV. CDR3 nucleotide sequence: TGTGCCAGCAGCTTAAACACAGGGGACACCGGGGAGCTGTTTTTT. Its translation: CASSLNTGDTGELFF.

This sequence joins TRBV11-2 and TRBJ2-7; TRBD2 agrees at 9 bases. Trimming at V came to 7 bases and at J to 3 bases, leaving 7 bases not matched to a gene. Germline lookup yields CDR1 SGHAT and CDR2 FQNNGV. The length of the CDR3 is 14 residues. In DNA, the CDR3 is TGTGCCAGCATTGGCCCTAGCGGGAACTACGAGCAGTACTTC. Translation: CASIGPSGNYEQYF.

The chain is built from TRBV7-2 and TRBJ2-1; TRBD2 agrees at 10 bases. Germline V gives CDR1 SGHTA, CDR2 FQGNSA. This CDR3 is built from 18 residues. V lost 5 bases, J lost 4 bases, and 14 bases stayed unmatched. The CDR3 is CASSQRAASGSWYNEQFF. The CDR3, as DNA: TGTGCCAGCAGCCAACGGGCCGCTAGCGGGAGTTGGTACAATGAGCAGTTCTTC.

This clone is a singleton in its sample. The genes are TRBV6-4 and TRBJ2-2; D gene uncertain. The ends were cut back, 1 base at V and 1 base at J, with 7 bases in the middle. This CDR3 spans 15 amino acids. Germline V gives CDR1 MRHNA, CDR2 SNTAGT. The CDR3, as DNA: TGTGCCAGCAGTGACTTAGGCGGGAACACCGGGGAGCTGTTTTTT. Its translation: CASSDLGGNTGELFF.

V gene TRBV5-4 combines with J gene TRBJ1-2, with a tentative D call TRBD1 (6 bases). Germline assignment: CDR1 SGHNT and CDR2 YYREEE (reference sequence). CDR3 length equals 13 residues. The V end lost 5 bases, the J end lost 4 bases, and 12 bases lay between the germline ends. The CDR3 coding sequence is TGTGCCAGCAGTTACAGGGAAATCTATGGCTACACCTTC. Translation: CASSYREIYGYTF. Together with reference TRBV5-4 and TRBJ1-2, the CDR3 gives the full variable domain: ETGVTQSPTHLIKTRGQQVTLRCSSQSGHNTVSWYQQALGQGPQFIFQYYREEENGRGNFPPRFSGLQFPNYSSELNVNALELDDSALYLCASSYREIYGYTFGSGTRLTVV.

This clone showed up just a few times. The V and J genes are TRBV7-6 and TRBJ1-4; 9 positions match TRBD1. Unmatched junction bases numbered 6, after V lost 5 bases and J lost 8 bases. The CDR3 has 14 residues. In germline, CDR1 is SGHVS, CDR2 FNYEAQ. CDR3 residues: CASSRSGQGEKLFF. The CDR3 DNA reads as TGTGCCAGCAGCCGAAGTGGACAGGGGGAAAAACTGTTTTTT.

V is TRBV4-2 and J is TRBJ2-3; no clear D gene. The CDR3 spans 15 residues. From germline, CDR1 is LGHNA and CDR2 YNFKEQ. The V gene lost 0 bases and the J gene lost 0 bases, with 7 bases spanning the gap. CDR3 bases: TGTGCCAGCAGCCAAGACTCTGTAAGCACAGATACGCAGTATTTT. Protein: CASSQDSVSTDTQYF.

This clone showed up just once. V is TRBV4-2 and J is TRBJ1-6; tentative D call: TRBD1 (5 bases). This CDR3 region has 17 residues. V lost 5 bases, J lost 1 base, and 15 bases lay in between. The germline gives CDR1 LGHNA, CDR2 YNFKEQ. The CDR3 DNA reads TGTGCCAGCAGCACGACCGGGGGAGAGTCCTATAATTCACCCCTCCACTTT. It yields the protein CASSTTGGESYNSPLHF.

The V call is TRBV7-2, the J call TRBJ1-1; D perhaps matches TRBD1 (6 bases). The V and J ends lost 6 bases and 7 bases respectively, with 15 bases between them. The CDR3 has 13 amino acids. Germline CDR1 is SGHTA and CDR2 is FQGNSA. The CDR3 DNA reads TGTGCCAGCAGTTCAAACAGGGAACATGAAGCTTTCTTT. It specifies CASSSNREHEAFF.

V is TRBV30 and J is TRBJ1-6; tentative D call: TRBD1 (5 bases). The V end lost 3 bases, the J end lost 5 bases, and 8 bases lay between the germline ends. The CDR3 extends over 13 amino acids. CDR1 GTSNPN and CDR2 SVGIG come from the germline V gene (reference sequence). The CDR3 DNA reads TGTGCCTGGAGGGGGGGGGATAATTCACCCCTCCACTTT. Residues: CAWRGGDNSPLHF.

The chain carries TRBV7-8 and TRBJ2-7; no clear D gene. The CDR3 spans 12 residues. The V end was cut by 3 bases, the J end by 7 bases, with 10 bases between. Germline V gene data show CDR1 as SGHVS and CDR2 as FQNEAQ. The CDR3 DNA is TGTGCCAGCAGCTTCCCACAGTCGGAGCAGTACTTC. It is translated as CASSFPQSEQYF.

The table lists this clone with a few counts. The chain links TRBV12-5 to TRBJ1-6; D unresolved. With 1 base removed from V and 11 bases from J, the gap between germline ends came to 9 bases. The CDR3 has 13 residues. Germline V gene data show CDR1 as LGHNT and CDR2 as FRNRAP. CDR3 nucleotide sequence: TGTGCTAGTGGTTTGGGGGCCGGGACACCCCTCCACTTT. Protein product: CASGLGAGTPLHF.

This sequence joins TRBV7-2 and TRBJ1-1; 7 bases match TRBD1. This CDR3 region has 15 residues. The V segment lost 5 bases and the J segment 1 base; nucleotides outside the gene matches: 7. Germline CDR1 reads SGHTA; CDR2 reads FQGNSA. CDR3 sequence: CASSPTGAANTEAFF. CDR3 sequence (DNA): TGTGCCAGCAGCCCAACAGGGGCGGCGAACACTGAAGCTTTCTTT.

This clone came up a few times. The V gene is TRBV6-5, the J gene TRBJ1-5, with TRBD1 matching over 9 bases. Germline V gives CDR1 MNHEY, CDR2 SVGAGI. The CDR3 loop spans 15 amino acids. J lost 0 bases, V lost 5 bases, and 2 bases had no gene match. CDR3 loop: CASSGTGYSNQPQHF. CDR3 nucleotide sequence: TGTGCCAGCAGTGGGACAGGGTATAGCAATCAGCCCCAGCATTTT.

This chain connects TRBV7-2 to TRBJ1-1; 8 nucleotides align to TRBD1. The CDR3 totals 17 residues. V shed 1 base and J 2 bases; nucleotides not matched to a gene: 9. Germline loops: CDR1 SGHTA, CDR2 FQGNSA. The CDR3 protein is CASSLVGTGFLNTEAFF. The CDR3 nucleotides are TGTGCCAGCAGCTTAGTGGGGACAGGATTCCTTAACACTGAAGCTTTCTTT.